These 14 T cell receptor beta chains were sequenced from one sample in a study of identical twins. TCRdb analysed the 5' RACE reads with MiXCR anew, one entry per CDR3 protein. The sample shows 650,000 to 750,000 distinct CDR3 sequences, around 21% of them seen only once. These data were likewise used in another study, on T cells expressing NK-cell markers.

The source material was PBMCs. The receptors derive from a woman between 18 and 29 years old in good health.

The V gene is TRBV12-3 or TRBV12-4, the J gene TRBJ2-1; either TRBD1 or TRBD2 may supply D (5 bases each). The CDR3 is 15 residues long. Trimming stripped 6 bases from V and 6 bases from J, with 18 bases between. In DNA form, the CDR3 reads TGTGCCAGCAGGAAGGGCCCGGAAGGGACCAATGAGCAGTTCTTC. This codes for CASRKGPEGTNEQFF.

The chain carries TRBV12-3 or TRBV12-4 and TRBJ2-1, with D perhaps matching TRBD2 (6 bases). V lost 3 bases and J 0 bases, leaving 30 bases between the germline ends. The CDR3 loop spans 22 amino acids. CDR3 sequence (DNA): TGTGCCAGCAGTTTTATTCTGCTGAGCGGGTCGACTGTTAGGAGCTCCTACAATGAGCAGTTCTTC. Translating gives CASSFILLSGSTVRSSYNEQFF.

This clonotype was picked up a small number of times. The rearrangement uses TRBV13 and TRBJ2-3, with D tentatively TRBD2 (7 bases). The germline V and J ends were trimmed by 7 bases and 3 bases, with 11 bases remaining between them. CDR1 and CDR2 from the germline V gene are PRHDT and FYEKMQ (reference sequence). This CDR3 region has 13 residues. CDR3 protein: CASMRGGTDTQYF. CDR3 bases: TGTGCCAGCATGAGGGGGGGTACAGATACGCAGTATTTT.

This clonotype appeared many times. The chain links TRBV7-9 to TRBJ1-1; D call uncertain. Trimming cost V 1 base and J 4 bases, with 7 bases left between them. The CDR3 contains 13 residues. Germline V CDR1 and CDR2: SEHNR, FQNEAQ (reference sequence). As DNA, the CDR3 is TGTGCCAGCAGCTTAGTCCTGGCCACTGAAGCTTTCTTT. This translates into CASSLVLATEAFF.

This sequence joins TRBV12-3 or TRBV12-4 and TRBJ2-7; D assignment may be TRBD1 or TRBD2 (5 bases each). The CDR3 spans 14 residues. V gave up 6 bases and J gave up 6 bases, with 18 bases separating them. CDR3 in DNA: TGTGCCAGCAGCTCACTCCCGTACGGGACCGAGCAGTACTTC. Amino acids: CASSSLPYGTEQYF.

This clonotype was recorded many times. V is TRBV2 and J is TRBJ2-3; TRBD2 matches 9 bases. With 6 bases clipped from V and 14 bases from J, the junction kept 9 bases outside the gene matches. Germline CDR1 SNHLY, CDR2 FYNNEI. The CDR3 loop spans 12 amino acids. Here the CDR3 DNA reads TGTGCCAGCAGACTAGCGGGCCTCGGGAGGTATTTT. Translated: CASRLAGLGRYF. The complete variable domain, with remaining parts taken from reference TRBV2 and TRBJ2-3, reads EPEVTQTPSHQVTQMGQEVILRCVPISNHLYFYWYRQILGQKVEFLVSFYNNEISEKSEIFDDQFSVERPDGSNFTLKIRSTKLEDSAMYFCASRLAGLGRYFGPGTRLTVL.

V is TRBV7-2 and J is TRBJ2-1; weak D call: TRBD1 (5 bases). V lost 0 bases and J 5 bases, leaving 17 bases between the germline ends. The CDR3 sequence is 17 residues long. CDR1 and CDR2 (germline): SGHTA, FQGNSA. CDR3 sequence: CASSLALGRGKNNEQFF. The CDR3 DNA sequence: TGTGCCAGCAGCTTAGCGCTGGGGCGCGGAAAAAACAATGAGCAGTTCTTC.

The chain combines TRBV2 with TRBJ2-5, with D unclear. The length of the CDR3 is 16 residues. Per the germline V gene, CDR1 is SNHLY and CDR2 is FYNNEI. Trimming shortened V by 6 bases and J by 4 bases, and 21 bases separated the two germline ends. The CDR3: CASRFGPMGMGETQYF. The CDR3 DNA sequence: TGTGCCAGCAGGTTCGGGCCAATGGGAATGGGAGAGACCCAGTACTTC. The whole variable domain, filled in from reference TRBV2 and TRBJ2-5, reads EPEVTQTPSHQVTQMGQEVILRCVPISNHLYFYWYRQILGQKVEFLVSFYNNEISEKSEIFDDQFSVERPDGSNFTLKIRSTKLEDSAMYFCASRFGPMGMGETQYFGPGTRLLVL.

The sample holds a few counts of this clonotype. A read error may produce the germline difference seen at one junction end. The J gene is TRBJ2-7, the V gene TRBV20-1; 11 bases match TRBD2. There are 14 residues in the CDR3. Germline CDR1 and CDR2: DFQATT and SNEGSKA (reference sequence). The CDR3 sequence: CSARDGTSGYEQYF. CDR3 coding DNA: TGCAGTGCTCGAGACGGGACTAGCGGTTACGAGCAGTACTTC.

This clonotype was recorded a few times. The J gene is TRBJ1-5, the V gene TRBV9; the D is unclear. Trimming shortened V by 0 bases and J by 4 bases, and 8 bases separated the two germline ends. The germline CDR1 and CDR2 sequences are SGDLS and YYNGEE. The CDR3 spans 14 residues. The CDR3 region has the DNA TGTGCCAGCAGCGTAGCTGACCGGAATCAGCCCCAGCATTTT. Its translation: CASSVADRNQPQHF.

The chain links TRBV5-1 to TRBJ1-1; perhaps TRBD1 as D (5 bases). Trimming removed 7 bases at V and 1 base at J, with 14 bases between. The CDR3 totals 14 residues. From germline, CDR1 is SGHRS and CDR2 YFSETQ. As DNA, the CDR3 is TGCGCCAGCGCCGAAGGGGCCTCGAACACTGAAGCTTTCTTT. Translated, it gives CASAEGASNTEAFF.

This clonotype turned up a few times. In DNA form, the CDR3 reads TGTGCCAGCAGTGCCTACAGGGGCTGGGAGACCCAGTACTTC. This encodes CASSAYRGWETQYF. The chain combines TRBV12-3 or TRBV12-4 with TRBJ2-5, with 7 nucleotides matching TRBD1. CDR3 size: 14 residues. After removal of 5 bases from V and 5 bases from J, the junction contained 8 bases not matched to a gene.

This clonotype was observed a handful of times. V is TRBV5-5 and J is TRBJ2-7, with 7 nucleotides matching TRBD2. Germline V CDR1 and CDR2: SGHKS, YYEKEE (reference sequence). This CDR3 spans 16 amino acids. Losses at the gene ends were 1 base for V and 5 bases for J; bases not matched to a gene: 12. The CDR3, as DNA: TGTGCCAGCAGCTTGTGGGGGGGGAGAGCGATAGACGAGCAGTACTTC. Protein sequence: CASSLWGGRAIDEQYF.

This chain links TRBV2 with TRBJ2-1; TRBD2 agrees at 9 bases. Germline lookup yields CDR1 SNHLY and CDR2 FYNNEI. The J segment lost 11 bases and the V segment lost 6 bases, leaving 11 bases of the junction unmatched. The CDR3 length is 14 residues. This CDR3 is CASSDQPGTSKQFF. The CDR3, as DNA: TGTGCCAGCAGCGACCAGCCCGGGACTAGCAAGCAGTTCTTC.